The entry that follows covers one T cell receptor (beta chain) sequence. Sequencing was performed with immunoSEQ multiplex PCR; in TCRdb, only in-frame clones are kept and a portion is missing. The repertoire holds about 140,000 clones, roughly 89% seen once, with roughly 7.5% in the top ten. From germline, CDR1 is SGHDN and CDR2 FVKESK. Trimming took 3 bases from V and 7 from J, leaving 15 bases between them. CDR3 length: 15 residues. The sample comes from a study of T cell responses to AZD1222 COVID-19 vaccine. The chain employs TRBV14 and TRBJ1-4; possibly TRBD1 for D (6 bases). The TCR sequence derives from an adult who received the MenACWY meningococcal vaccine as a control. Sequenced here: peripheral blood, sampled 28 days after the second dose of the MenACWY control vaccine. Here the CDR3 DNA reads TGTGCCAGCAGCCAGTCCTTGGGGGCAGGTGAAAAACTGTTTTTT. Amino acid sequence: CASSQSLGAGEKLFF. Variable domain in full (rest from reference TRBV14 and TRBJ1-4): EAGVTQFPSHSVIEKGQTVTLRCDPISGHDNLYWYRRVMGKEIKFLLHFVKESKQDESGMPNNRFLAERTGGTYSTLKVQPAELEDSGVYFCASSQSLGAGEKLFFGSGTQLSVL.